This TCR beta chain was obtained from a study of molecular identifiers for immune sequencing clone quantification. To note about this clonotype: Its antigen is as yet unknown. A much bigger clone sits one base away, suggesting this may be a read error.

TCRdb reanalysed the PCR reads using MiXCR and keeps one entry per CDR3 protein. In the table there are 400,000 to 600,000 distinct CDR3 sequences, 20% to 25% of which are singletons. Naive CD8 T cells were sorted, and the gate applied was CD8+CD4-CCR7+CD45RA+. V shed 3 bases and J shed 4 bases, with 10 bases lying between them. CDR1 is SEHNR and CDR2 is FQNEAQ in the germline V gene (reference sequence). This CDR3 is built from 14 residues. General study results and limits: Identical barcode-sharing TCR molecules could lead to underestimated sizes for highly expanded clones.

The receptor comes from a human donor in good health. Some libraries in this study had Jurkat cell RNA spiked in. The chain recombines TRBV7-9 with TRBJ1-3; the D gene is possibly TRBD1 (5 bases). Sequencing was carried out using naive CD8+ T cells from blood, with Jurkat cell RNA spiked in. Subset reported: FACS-sorted CD8+CD4-CCR7+CD45RA+ naive T cells. CDR3 loop: CASSLAQVGNTIYF. CDR3 coding DNA: TGTGCCAGCAGCTTGGCACAGGTCGGAAACACCATATATTTT.